These T cell receptor beta chains were read from a single sample in a study of tissue T cells after allogeneic stem cell transplantation. Assay used: immunoSEQ multiplex PCR; TCRdb lists only in-frame clones, some missing. The sample consists of 9,500 to 15,000 clones, approximately 63% of them appearing once. The specimen was tissue from the right colon, collected at autopsy. Receptors were obtained from a woman between 18 and 50 years old with breast cancer. Each CDR3 is given with its conserved first and last residue. The D gene is left open where the match is weak. Some rows have no size entry. The others give once, few or many, or a class for an expanded clone.

clone_size,v_call,j_call,d_call,cdr3_nt,cdr3_aa
medium-sized,TRBV11-2,TRBJ1-6,NA,TGTGCCAGCAGCTTAGAAGGAGATAATTCACCCCTCCACTTT,CASSLEGDNSPLHF
NA,TRBV11-2,TRBJ2-1,TRBD2,TGTGCCAGCAGCTTTCGGGTGGGAGGGGAGGTCTATGAGCAGTTCTTC,CASSFRVGGEVYEQFF
NA,TRBV28,TRBJ2-7,TRBD2,TGTGCCAGCAGGGGAGCGGGGGGTTCCAGCTCCTACGAGCAGTACTTC,CASRGAGGSSSYEQYF
NA,TRBV30,TRBJ1-3,NA,TGTGCCTGGAGTGAAGGGGCCGGGGGAAACACCATATATTTT,CAWSEGAGGNTIYF
NA,TRBV4-2,TRBJ2-6,TRBD1,TGTGCCAGCAGCCCCCCCCACGCCGGAGGACAGGGGAAGGGTGGGGCCAACGTCCTGACTTTC,CASSPPHAGGQGKGGANVLTF
NA,TRBV9,TRBJ1-1,NA,TGTGCCAGCAGCGTGGGGGGATCGGTGAACACTGAAGCTTTCTTT,CASSVGGSVNTEAFF
NA,TRBV19,TRBJ1-1,NA,TGTGCCAGTAGCTTGTGGGGCAGAGACACTGAAGCTTTCTTT,CASSLWGRDTEAFF
NA,TRBV28,TRBJ1-2,NA,TGTGCCAGCAAGACGACCGGGGAAGGTGGCTACACCTTC,CASKTTGEGGYTF
few,TRBV5-1,TRBJ2-1,TRBD2,TGCGCCAGCAGCACCGGGACTAGCGGGGGGGCAGAGCAGTTCTTC,CASSTGTSGGAEQFF
NA,TRBV7-6,TRBJ1-3,NA,TGTGCCAGCAGCTTTTCCGTTGGGGAAGGAAACACCATATATTTT,CASSFSVGEGNTIYF
NA,TRBV5-1,TRBJ1-6,TRBD1,TGCGCCAGCAGCTCTGCTCCGGGACAGGGGACAAGATCACCCCTCCACTTT,CASSSAPGQGTRSPLHF
NA,TRBV5-1,TRBJ2-2,NA,TGCGCCAGCAGCGAGGGGGCCGGGGAGCTGTTTTTT,CASSEGAGELFF
NA,TRBV5-1,TRBJ2-7,NA,TGCGCCAGCAGCTTGGTGGGGGGTTCCTACGAGCAGTACTTC,CASSLVGGSYEQYF
once,TRBV15,TRBJ2-7,NA,TGTGCCACCAGCAGAGAAGGAGGGTATGACGAGCAGTACTTC,CATSREGGYDEQYF
NA,TRBV27,TRBJ2-7,NA,TGTGCCAGCAGTCTAACAGGGAGGAGCTCCTACGAGCAGTACTTC,CASSLTGRSSYEQYF
NA,TRBV6-4,TRBJ2-3,TRBD1,TGTGCCAGCAGTGACACAGGGGAAGCAGATACGCAGTATTTT,CASSDTGEADTQYF
NA,TRBV19,TRBJ1-4,TRBD1,TGTGCCAGTAGTAGCGGGACAGGGGGTAATGAAAAACTGTTTTTT,CASSSGTGGNEKLFF
NA,TRBV9,TRBJ2-5,NA,TGTGCCAGCAGCGTAGACGGGCCAGAGACCCAGTACTTC,CASSVDGPETQYF
few,TRBV4-3,TRBJ2-2,TRBD2,TGCGCCAGCAGCCAAAACCCCTTAGCGGGGGTCTTAGGTAACACCGGGGAGCTGTTTTTT,CASSQNPLAGVLGNTGELFF
NA,TRBV19,TRBJ2-7,NA,TGTGCCAGTAGTTGGAGTACGGCTGCCGAGCAGTACTTC,CASSWSTAAEQYF
once,TRBV9,TRBJ2-5,NA,TGTGCCAGCAGCGTAGATGAGACCCAGTACTTC,CASSVDETQYF
NA,TRBV10-3,TRBJ1-3,NA,TGTGCCATCAGTGAAGCAGGGGAAGGAAACACCATATATTTT,CAISEAGEGNTIYF
NA,TRBV19,TRBJ1-2,TRBD1,TGTGCCAGTAGTCCCTCCGGCAGGGGGAAATATGGCTACACCTTC,CASSPSGRGKYGYTF
NA,TRBV3-1/TRBV3-2,TRBJ2-5,NA,TGTGCCAGCAGCCAAGGCCGGCGCTGGGGGCCGTTGGAGACCCAGTACTTC,CASSQGRRWGPLETQYF
NA,TRBV25-1,TRBJ1-1,NA,TGTGCCAGCAGTCGGGGCGGGACCTCGAACACTGAAGCTTTCTTT,CASSRGGTSNTEAFF
NA,TRBV28,TRBJ1-2,NA,TGTGCCAGCAGACTTCGGACGGCTAACTATGGCTACACCTTC,CASRLRTANYGYTF
NA,TRBV7-3,TRBJ2-5,TRBD2,TGTGCCAGCAGCTCTAAACCGCCGGGACTAGCGGGAGAGGCTGGATCAGAGACCCAGTACTTC,CASSSKPPGLAGEAGSETQYF
NA,TRBV27,TRBJ2-7,TRBD2,TGTGCCAGCAGACGAGCGGGGGGCGGATACGAGCAGTACTTC,CASRRAGGGYEQYF
NA,TRBV12-3/TRBV12-4,TRBJ1-1,NA,TGTGCCAGCAGTCCCGACACCACTGAAGCTTTCTTT,CASSPDTTEAFF
NA,TRBV6-1,TRBJ2-7,TRBD2,TGTGCCAGCAGTGAAGAAGCGGGGGGGGCCCACGAGCAGTACTTC,CASSEEAGGAHEQYF
NA,TRBV10-3,TRBJ2-3,TRBD2,TGTGCCATCACGCCGGGACTAGCGGGGGGCGGCACAGATACGCAGTATTTT,CAITPGLAGGGTDTQYF